In its sample, the clone carrying this TCR beta chain was seen a few times. Its antigen remains unidentified. The germline V gene encodes CDR1 SGDLS and CDR2 YYNGEE. Losses at the gene ends were 3 bases for V and 4 bases for J; bases not matched to a gene: 8. The CDR3 length is 16 residues. As handled by the study authors: Sample TCR counts, which ranged from about 20,000 to 700,000, had a median of roughly 99,000. In TCRdb, the RACE reads were re-called with MiXCR into one record per CDR3 protein. The V and J calls were not made by the authors but by TCRdb's processing. The sample includes 11,000 to 15,000 distinct CDR3 sequences, approximately 16% of them seen just once. Noted time point: patch test 1, 2 weeks after DPC sensitization. Treatment: therapeutic diphenylcyclopropenone sensitization with weekly scalp DPC. The data originate from a study of human T cells and chemical hapten exposure. Study findings and constraints: The count of PT1 expanded TCRs correlated positively with patch test score. With DPC sensitization, TCRs exceeding 1 in 1000 frequency showed no change.

The sample consisted of whole blood, taken in connection with sensitization to the hapten diphenylcyclopropenone (DPC). The receptor was derived from a woman in her 30s with alopecia areata. Some clones in this sample may be carry-over from other donors' samples. The rearrangement uses TRBV9 and TRBJ2-5; TRBD2 matches 11 bases. The CDR3 DNA follows: TGTGCCAGCAGCGCAGAGGGACTAGCGGACGGAGAGACCCAGTACTTC. It yields the protein CASSAEGLADGETQYF.